This T cell receptor beta chain was recorded in a study of T-cell reconstitution after alpha-beta-depleted transplantation in children. Whole-study results and caveats: Elevated TCRbeta diversity at day 60 was traced, in some patients, to surviving recipient T cells and thymic progenitors. Alpha-beta T cells about two months after transplant reportedly derived from several hundred expanded graft clones. Counts and diversity of T cells one year after transplant came mostly from newly produced T cells.

This clonotype appeared many times. What it binds is unknown. V dropped 2 bases and J dropped 7 bases, with 14 bases sitting between them. Looked up from germline, CDR1 is KGHSH and CDR2 is LQKENI. The CDR3 runs to 15 residues. The library targeted TCRbeta and was prepared with unique molecular identifiers. TCRdb analysed the PCR reads with MiXCR anew, one entry per CDR3 protein. The repertoire includes about 280,000 distinct CDR3 sequences, approximately 10% of them detected once, and roughly a quarter sits in the top ten. This clonotype was obtained from a male patient aged 2-10 years who had a stem cell transplant for chronic granulomatous disease, so the T cells may come from the graft donor. The chain has TRBV18 and TRBJ1-4; weak D call: TRBD1 (6 bases). Material: peripheral blood, obtained 180 days after TCRalphabeta/CD19-depleted stem cell transplant. The CDR3 protein is CASSPLQGVAEKLFF. For the CDR3, the DNA is TGTGCCAGCTCACCATTACAGGGCGTCGCTGAAAAACTGTTTTTT.